These 8 T cell receptor beta chains originate from one sample sequenced in a study of identifying expanded T cells in peripheral blood. Clones were read by immunoSEQ multiplex PCR, and TCRdb kept only the in-frame ones, dropping some. In the table there are 100,000 or so clones, about 91% of which are singletons. The sequencing sample was made of blood. The receptor source for this set is a person aged 18 to 75 in good health.

V usage is TRBV21-1 and J usage is TRBJ2-7. TRBV21-1 is shown as a pseudogene. The CDR3 consists of 17 residues. CDR3 residues: CASSSLGRTQRTYEQYF. DNA for the CDR3: TGTGCCAGCAGCTCACTTGGACGGACCCAACGCACCTACGAGCAGTACTTC.

This clone was counted once. The chain recombines TRBV11-3 with TRBJ2-7; D remains unclear. CDR1 is SGHNT, CDR2 YENEEA, per germline. The CDR3 loop spans 12 amino acids. The V end lost 3 bases, the J end lost 6 bases, and 9 bases lay between the germline ends. The CDR3 loop is CASSLGSAEQYF. CDR3 bases: TGTGCCAGCAGCTTGGGTTCGGCCGAGCAGTACTTC.

This sequence joins TRBV7-2 and TRBJ1-4; possible D gene TRBD1, 5 bases. This CDR3 spans 13 amino acids. Germline CDR1 reads SGHTA; CDR2 reads FQGNSA. V was trimmed by 4 bases and J by 14 bases, leaving 17 bases between them. The CDR3 is CASSYLQETNLFF. The CDR3 DNA reads as TGTGCCAGCAGCTATTTACAGGAGACGAACCTGTTTTTT.

J is TRBJ2-1 and V is TRBV5-1; D may be TRBD1 or TRBD2 (6 bases each). Per germline, CDR1 SGHRS and CDR2 YFSETQ. Trimming left V 0 bases short and J 1 base short, with 8 bases between. The CDR3 is 15 amino acids. The CDR3 sequence: CASSLEGGSYNEQFF. The CDR3 DNA sequence: TGCGCCAGCAGCTTGGAAGGGGGGTCCTACAATGAGCAGTTCTTC.

This chain connects TRBV7-8 to TRBJ2-7, with 8 positions matching TRBD1. The CDR3 loop spans 13 amino acids. Per germline, CDR1 SGHVS and CDR2 FQNEAQ. J lost 2 bases, V lost 5 bases, and 2 bases had no gene match. In DNA, the CDR3 is TGTGCCAGCAGCCAGGGGGCAACCTACGAGCAGTACTTC. It specifies CASSQGATYEQYF.

V gene TRBV6-5 combines with J gene TRBJ1-6; unclear D gene. CDR1 is MNHEY, CDR2 SVGAGI, per germline. Trimming stripped 2 bases from V and 10 bases from J, with 6 bases between. The CDR3 contains 12 residues. The CDR3 here is CASSYPQSPLHF. CDR3 sequence (DNA): TGTGCCAGCAGTTACCCGCAGTCACCCCTCCACTTT.

The chain is built from TRBV28 and TRBJ1-1; 8 nucleotides align to TRBD1. Germline CDR1 reads MDHEN; CDR2 reads SYDVKM. This CDR3 spans 12 amino acids. J gave up 8 bases and V 7 bases, and 6 bases lay outside the gene matches. The CDR3 DNA is TGTGCCAGCACCCTGGGGGACAGGGAAGCTTTCTTT. Encoded protein: CASTLGDREAFF.

The chain has TRBV10-3 and TRBJ1-5, with D unclear. Per the germline V gene, CDR1 is ENHRY and CDR2 is SYGVKD. With 6 bases removed from V and 0 bases from J, the gap between germline ends came to 6 bases. This CDR3 has 13 residues. CDR3 nucleotides: TGTGCCATCAGGAGGGATAGCAATCAGCCCCAGCATTTT. Its protein product is CAIRRDSNQPQHF.